This T cell receptor (beta chain) was documented in a study of blood T cell repertoires in COVID-19. Study summary: Material from acute and convalescent COVID-19 was sourced from the United States, Italy and Spain. Sources were T cells, B-cell-depleted T cells, or PBMCs; the material itself was cDNA or gDNA.

How the authors handled the data: Estimation of nucleated cell counts relied on the amplification of reference gene primers. Here immunoSEQ multiplex PCR was the method, and the copy in TCRdb shows in-frame clones only, minus some. The DNA was the basis for D and trimming; V, J and clone size are from that table. The data contain about 85,000 clones, 87% of them singletons. The CDR3 has 15 residues. Trimming left V 0 bases short and J 4 bases short, with 10 bases between. Germline assignment: CDR1 KGHSH and CDR2 LQKENI. Sequenced: peripheral blood. The chain employs TRBV18 and TRBJ1-3; no reliable D call. The TCR sequence derives from a man aged 55 to 69 with acute or convalescent COVID-19. The CDR3 sequence is CASSPPPSQGNTIYF. The CDR3 bases are TGTGCCAGCTCACCACCCCCCTCGCAGGGAAACACCATATATTTT.